Listed below are T cell receptor beta chains from one sample, sequenced in a study of human T cells and chemical hapten exposure. TCRdb used MiXCR to reprocess the RACE reads, holding one entry per CDR3 protein. Of 300,000 to 450,000 distinct CDR3 sequences in the sample, approximately 5% were seen once. The starting material was whole blood, obtained in connection with sensitization to the hapten diphenylcyclopropenone (DPC). The receptors stem from a woman aged 45-65 years with alopecia areata. Some clones in this sample may be carry-over from other donors' samples. The CDR3 runs from the conserved cysteine through the conserved F or W. D genes are given only for firm matches. Expanded clones get a size class; other rows say once, few or many, or leave the size out.

D: -; J: TRBJ2-5; size: few; V: TRBV5-1; DNA: TGCGCCAGCAGCGCAAAAGATTCGATGGAGACCCAGTACTTC; CDR3: CASSAKDSMETQYF
D: TRBD1; J: TRBJ1-6; size: many; V: TRBV6-4; DNA: TGTGCCAGCAGTACCACAGGGGCTAATTCACCCCTCCACTTT; CDR3: CASSTTGANSPLHF
D: -; J: TRBJ2-4; size: many; V: TRBV10-3; DNA: TGTGCCATCAGTGAGTCGCTGATAGAGGCCAAAAACATTCAGTACTTC; CDR3: CAISESLIEAKNIQYF
D: -; J: TRBJ1-5; size: -; V: TRBV2; DNA: TGTGCCAGCAGTCGGGAAGGGGGTAATCAGCCCCAGCATTTT; CDR3: CASSREGGNQPQHF
D: -; J: TRBJ2-3; size: many; V: TRBV29-1; DNA: TGCAGCGTTGGAAGCCCGAGCAGAGATACGCAGTATTTT; CDR3: CSVGSPSRDTQYF
D: -; J: TRBJ1-1; size: -; V: TRBV9; DNA: TGTGCCAGCAGCACAGACGGGACCCCGAACACTGAAGCTTTCTTT; CDR3: CASSTDGTPNTEAFF
D: TRBD1; J: TRBJ2-5; size: many; V: TRBV7-2; DNA: TGTGCCAGCAGCCCCAGGGGGCTGAAGACCCAGTACTTC; CDR3: CASSPRGLKTQYF
D: -; J: TRBJ1-1; size: -; V: TRBV4-1; DNA: TGCGCCAGCAGTACTGGGACGGGACAGAACACTGAAGCTTTCTTT; CDR3: CASSTGTGQNTEAFF
D: -; J: TRBJ2-3; size: many; V: TRBV20-1; DNA: TGCAGTGCTCCGGGTCCTAGCACAGATACGCAGTATTTT; CDR3: CSAPGPSTDTQYF
D: -; J: TRBJ2-3; size: many; V: TRBV29-1; DNA: TGCAGCGTTGAGGCACTCCCCGACACAGATACGCAGTATTTT; CDR3: CSVEALPDTDTQYF
D: TRBD2; J: TRBJ2-1; size: many; V: TRBV24-1; DNA: TGTGCCACCAGTCTAGCGGGACGGAACAATGAGCAGTTCTTC; CDR3: CATSLAGRNNEQFF
D: TRBD1; J: TRBJ1-2; size: few; V: TRBV29-1; DNA: TGCAGCGTTAACCCTCAGGGGGCCCAGAACTATGGCTACACCTTC; CDR3: CSVNPQGAQNYGYTF
D: -; J: TRBJ1-5; size: many; V: TRBV28; DNA: TGTGCCAGCAGTTTATCATCGGGTGAGAATCAGCCCCAGCATTTT; CDR3: CASSLSSGENQPQHF
D: -; J: TRBJ2-1; size: -; V: TRBV24-1; DNA: TGTGCCACCAGTGATCCCGCTCGCGGAGGGCCGCAGCAGTTCTTC; CDR3: CATSDPARGGPQQFF
D: -; J: TRBJ1-2; size: many; V: TRBV29-1; DNA: TGCAGCGCTGAAGAATTGACGGGATATGGCTACACCTTC; CDR3: CSAEELTGYGYTF
D: -; J: TRBJ1-5; size: many; V: TRBV28; DNA: TGTGCCAGCAGTTCCCTGGCAGGGACCGATCAGCCCCAGCATTTT; CDR3: CASSSLAGTDQPQHF
D: TRBD1; J: TRBJ2-1; size: -; V: TRBV29-1; DNA: TGCAGCGGTACCACAGGACAGGGGGTTTCCTACAATGAGCAGTTCTTC; CDR3: CSGTTGQGVSYNEQFF
D: -; J: TRBJ2-1; size: many; V: TRBV30; DNA: TGTGCCTGGAGTGTAGGGGATGAGCAGTTCTTC; CDR3: CAWSVGDEQFF
D: TRBD2; J: TRBJ2-3; size: -; V: TRBV20-1; DNA: TGCAGTGCGGACTTAGCGGGAGGTAGGGCAGATACGCAGTATTTT; CDR3: CSADLAGGRADTQYF
D: -; J: TRBJ2-3; size: few; V: TRBV27; DNA: TGTGCCAGCAGTTCCTGGTCTGCAGATACGCAGTATTTT; CDR3: CASSSWSADTQYF
D: -; J: TRBJ2-3; size: -; V: TRBV7-2; DNA: TGTGCCAGCAGCTTCCGGACGAGCACAGATACGCAGTATTTT; CDR3: CASSFRTSTDTQYF
D: -; J: TRBJ1-2; size: few; V: TRBV18; DNA: TGTGCCAGCTCACCAGGAGAAAGCTACACCTTC; CDR3: CASSPGESYTF
D: -; J: TRBJ1-6; size: few; V: TRBV3-1; DNA: TGTGCCAGCAGCCAAGATTTTGGGTCTCCCTCACCCCTCCACTTT; CDR3: CASSQDFGSPSPLHF
D: -; J: TRBJ1-1; size: few; V: TRBV12-3/TRBV12-4; DNA: TGTGCCAGCAGTTCCAATAGTGAGGCTTTCTTT; CDR3: CASSSNSEAFF
D: -; J: TRBJ1-1; size: few; V: TRBV6-5; DNA: TGTGCCAGCAGTTCCGAGCTAACGAACACTGAAGCTTTCTTT; CDR3: CASSSELTNTEAFF
D: -; J: TRBJ1-1; size: many; V: TRBV30; DNA: TGTGCCTGGAGTGTAAACACTGAAGCTTTCTTT; CDR3: CAWSVNTEAFF
D: -; J: TRBJ1-2; size: few; V: TRBV5-1; DNA: TGCGCCAGCAGCGCGCGGACAGTCTATGGCTACACCTTC; CDR3: CASSARTVYGYTF
D: -; J: TRBJ2-2; size: few; V: TRBV6-2/TRBV6-3; DNA: TGTGCCAGCAGTCCCCCCCCAGGGCTTAACACCGGGGAGCTGTTTTTT; CDR3: CASSPPPGLNTGELFF
D: -; J: TRBJ1-5; size: -; V: TRBV3-1; DNA: TGTGCCACTCGAGGACGCCTAGCAAGCAATCAGCCCCAGCATTTT; CDR3: CATRGRLASNQPQHF
D: -; J: TRBJ2-3; size: many; V: TRBV10-3; DNA: TGTGCCATCAGTGACAAAAGCACAGATACGCAGTATTTT; CDR3: CAISDKSTDTQYF
D: -; J: TRBJ2-1; size: -; V: TRBV7-8; DNA: TGTGCCAGCAGCTATATTCAGGCCGGGGAGAGGAATGAGCAGTTCTTC; CDR3: CASSYIQAGERNEQFF
D: -; J: TRBJ2-1; size: -; V: TRBV9; DNA: TGTGCCAGCAGCGAGGACTCGAGCTCCTACAATGAGCAGTTCTTC; CDR3: CASSEDSSSYNEQFF
D: TRBD1; J: TRBJ2-5; size: many; V: TRBV5-1; DNA: TGCGCCAGCAGCTTGGACAGGGGGGAGACCCAGTACTTC; CDR3: CASSLDRGETQYF
D: TRBD1; J: TRBJ1-5; size: few; V: TRBV6-6; DNA: TGTGCCAGCAACGAACGACAGGGTAGTGGGCACAATCAGCCCCAGCATTTT; CDR3: CASNERQGSGHNQPQHF
D: -; J: TRBJ2-3; size: few; V: TRBV2; DNA: TGTGCCAGCAGTGCTCTCCGAGGCACAGATACGCAGTATTTT; CDR3: CASSALRGTDTQYF
D: -; J: TRBJ1-5; size: many; V: TRBV6-2/TRBV6-3; DNA: TGTGCCAGCAAGAAGACATTTTATAGCAATCAGCCCCAGCATTTT; CDR3: CASKKTFYSNQPQHF
D: -; J: TRBJ2-1; size: few; V: TRBV29-1; DNA: TGCAGCGTTGAGTTCGGGGGTGAGCAGTTCTTC; CDR3: CSVEFGGEQFF
D: -; J: TRBJ1-4; size: many; V: TRBV12-3/TRBV12-4; DNA: TGTGCCAGCAGTCCCCAGGGGGAAAAACTGTTTTTT; CDR3: CASSPQGEKLFF
D: -; J: TRBJ2-1; size: few; V: TRBV27; DNA: TGTGCCAGCAGTGAGGGAGTCGGGCAGTTCTTC; CDR3: CASSEGVGQFF
D: -; J: TRBJ1-5; size: few; V: TRBV19; DNA: TGTGCCAGTACCGCCCAGGGAGTTAGCAATCAGCCCCAGCATTTT; CDR3: CASTAQGVSNQPQHF
D: -; J: TRBJ1-1; size: -; V: TRBV7-2; DNA: TGTGCCAGCAGCTTAGGGTTGGGGGATGAAGCTTTCTTT; CDR3: CASSLGLGDEAFF
D: TRBD2; J: TRBJ2-1; size: many; V: TRBV11-2; DNA: TGTGCCAGCAGCCCACAGCGGGGCTACAATGAGCAGTTCTTC; CDR3: CASSPQRGYNEQFF
D: TRBD2; J: TRBJ2-7; size: few; V: TRBV12-3/TRBV12-4; DNA: TGTGCCAGCTCCGTCGCGGGAGTGGGGGAGCAGTACTTC; CDR3: CASSVAGVGEQYF
D: -; J: TRBJ1-5; size: few; V: TRBV12-3/TRBV12-4; DNA: TGTGCCAGCAGCCCACAAAACACGGGGGGGCCTAGCAATCAGCCCCAGCATTTT; CDR3: CASSPQNTGGPSNQPQHF
D: -; J: TRBJ1-1; size: -; V: TRBV6-5; DNA: TGTGCCAGCAGTTACTCGAAGTATAAGGGAAAAGCTTTCTTT; CDR3: CASSYSKYKGKAFF
D: TRBD1; J: TRBJ1-2; size: many; V: TRBV25-1; DNA: TGTGCCAGCACCCAGGGGGCAAGTTGGGGCTACACCTTC; CDR3: CASTQGASWGYTF